Included here is one T cell receptor (beta chain) sequence, with context. Its antigen is unidentified. A read error may produce the germline difference seen at one junction end. This CDR3 is built from 16 residues. The use of a sample-barcoded 5' primer and a J-beta primer mix characterized a second PCR of roughly 6 to 11 cycles. Per-sample output comprised a minimum of 2.5 million paired-end reads containing CDR3. TCRdb re-called the 5' RACE reads through MiXCR, storing one row per CDR3 protein. The sample lists under 2 million distinct CDR3 sequences; about 35% were seen once. These data come from a study of blood T cells in healthy people across ages. Study conclusions and caveats: There were more naive CD4+ cells and higher diversity in long-lived donors than in aged donors.

The chain recombines TRBV12-3 or TRBV12-4 with TRBJ2-3, with D tentatively TRBD1 or TRBD2 (7 bases each). Sequenced material: blood. This sequence originates from a woman aged 25 to 39 in good health. The CDR3 spells CASSSGGRGITDAQYF. DNA of the CDR3: TGTGCCAGCAGTTCGGGAGGCAGGGGGATCACAGATGCGCAGTATTTT.